This T cell receptor beta chain stems from a study of shared clonotypes between healthy human individuals (TCRdb year 2020). Some background on the complete study: The cohort comprised two women and a few men aged 18 to 49 years. For each donor, CD4 naive and CD4 memory were each given three plates, CD8 naive was given two plates, and CD8 memory was given one plate. Leukapheresis yielded between about 0.9 and 8.9 billion PBMCs per donor. The study deeply sequenced blood TCR repertoires of about 5 healthy adults to estimate repertoire size and the extent of clonotype sharing between individuals. To increase sequencing depth and limit assay-specific biases, TCR repertoire library preparation and sequencing were carried out by different laboratories using diverse techniques. What the study reported, not specific to this receptor: Sharing across a few donors was observed for approximately 5% of naive CD4, less than 4% of naive CD8, over 2% of memory CD4, and around 0.4% of memory CD8 clonotypes. Rarefaction of sorted-subset datasets indicated incomplete sequencing despite the large sequencing depth. The genetic and exposure-history diversity represented was limited by the small number of donors. Compared with non-shared clonotypes, clonotypes shared by all four sorted-subset donors had higher generation probabilities. Estimated clonotype richness was generally larger for naive than for memory subsets. Pairwise subsampling led to the expectation that sequencing depth would affect the degree of clonotype sharing among donors. Sampling was restricted to blood, and TCR repertoires in tissue are likely to differ from TCR repertoires in blood.

V is pared back by 4 bases and J by 5 bases, with 15 bases lying between the germline termini. Spanning cysteine to phenylalanine, the CDR3 consists of 14 amino acids. Left in the record is the CDR3 DNA by itself, 42 bases read in frame from the first base. The germline V gene encodes CDR1 MNHEY and CDR2 SMNVEV (reference sequence). For the CD8 naive samples, CD45RO-negative cells were positively selected for CCR7, yielding a CD45RA+CCR7+ population from which TemRA cells were excluded. The donors were healthy, HIV-negative adults who had no recently reported acute infections or vaccinations. Only Caucasian adults living in Nashville, Tennessee, USA were represented among the donors. After blood collection by leukapheresis, PBMCs were isolated using Ficoll-Histopaque density gradient centrifugation and then cryopreserved in the vapor phase of liquid nitrogen. Analytical flow cytometry was used to check the purity and quantity of every magnetically sorted T cell population. Genomic DNA was isolated from each sorted fraction and quantified by UV absorbance on a Nanodrop 2000c.

A word on this clone: Its binding antigen is unknown. Per-base qualities were not stored, and no clone one base away is much larger.

Using the deep immunoSEQ assay, TCR CDR3 regions were amplified from genomic DNA by multiplex PCR. Extracted genomic DNA from each cell subset was spread evenly across all wells of several immunoSEQ 96-well plates, with each plate serving as a replicate. For sorted subsets, approximately 0.2 ug of genomic DNA, equivalent to 25,000 to 30,000 T cell genomes, went into each replicate PCR. The purified libraries were quantified using a Qubit 3.0 fluorometer, sized with a Bioanalyzer 2100, and then quantified again using the KAPA Library Quantification kit. Every immunoSEQ 96-well plate was sequenced on a separate single-read 150-cycle Illumina NextSeq 550 flow cell. The authors' analysis ran thus. The immunoSEQ output contained only junctional sequences without quality scores, so filtering could not match that applied to full-length reads. To assign V/J genes and CDR3, sequences were annotated using PyIR, a Python wrapper for IgBLAST v1.9, with IMGT germline references. Reads were filtered out if the reads had weak V/J assignments (E-value above 1e-6), no CDR3, stop codons, out-of-frame junctions, or ambiguous translated residues. V3J clonotypes were defined as sequences sharing the same inferred V gene, J gene, and CDR3 amino acid sequence. To compute the percentage overlap between repertoires, the number of shared unique clonotypes was divided by the size of the smaller repertoire. RTK rarefaction, the Chao1 estimator, and Recon v2.1 estimates of unobserved clonotypes were used to assess repertoire richness. Generation probabilities were computed with OLGA for all TCRbeta clonotypes obtained by the gDNA method from a few donors. Here the immuneACCESS table is served through TCRdb, limited to in-frame sequences with V and J called. Missing clones are a known gap in these copies; in checked studies unresolved V genes cover under half, and the rest lacks a known reason. V and J calls and clone size come straight from that table; D and trimming were deduced from the DNA. The sample has roughly 1,800,000 clones on record, over 85% of them singletons. 1% to 1.5% of the sample is in the top ten clones.

This clonotype originated in a man aged 18 to 35 in good health. The sequenced sample was naive CD8+ T cells sorted from blood. Read against the paper, the sample's cell subset or site label means: CD45RA+CCR7+. The chain is assembled from TRBV27 and TRBJ2-7; the D gene assignment is perhaps TRBD1 or TRBD2, with each matching 5 bases. The base sequence is TGTGCCAGCAGTTGGGGGAGCCCAAGTAACGAGCAGTACTTC. The resulting protein is CASSWGSPSNEQYF.